These T cell receptor beta chains were read from a single sample in a study of T cell changes during pregnancy in multiple sclerosis. This table comes from immunoSEQ multiplex PCR, and its TCRdb copy is limited to in-frame clones, with some not included. The sample consists of approximately 82,000 clones, around 90% of them appearing once. The starting material was CD4+ T cells from peripheral blood mononuclear cells, obtained in the second trimester of pregnancy. These receptors all come from a female donor with multiple sclerosis, enrolled in a pregnancy study. Each CDR3 is given with its conserved first and last residue. The D gene is left open where the match is weak. Only part of the rows carry a size: once, few, many, or a class if the clone is expanded.

D gene	J gene	V gene	clone size	CDR3 protein	CDR3 DNA
.	TRBJ2-1	TRBV2	once	CASSENGRASYNEQFF	TGTGCCAGCAGTGAAAACGGGCGGGCGTCGTACAATGAGCAGTTCTTC
.	TRBJ2-6	TRBV19	.	CASRRGSHSGANVLTF	TGTGCCAGTAGGAGAGGTTCCCACTCTGGGGCCAACGTCCTGACTTTC
.	TRBJ2-1	TRBV9	.	CASSSRVSRAVNEQFF	TGTGCCAGCAGCTCCCGGGTTTCCAGGGCCGTCAATGAGCAGTTCTTC
TRBD1	TRBJ2-7	TRBV6-6	.	CASSYRQGPYEQYF	TGTGCCAGCAGTTACCGACAGGGTCCCTACGAGCAGTACTTC
TRBD1	TRBJ1-1	TRBV19	few	CATNRQGNTEAFF	TGTGCCACCAACCGACAGGGGAACACTGAAGCTTTCTTT
.	TRBJ2-5	TRBV5-1	once	CASSFLSNQETQYF	TGCGCCAGCAGCTTTCTAAGCAACCAAGAGACCCAGTACTTC
.	TRBJ1-6	TRBV5-4	.	CASSQRAAIDNSPLHF	TGTGCCAGCAGCCAGAGGGCCGCGATTGATAATTCACCCCTCCACTTT
.	TRBJ2-1	TRBV6-6	.	CASGGTGGNEQFF	TGTGCCAGCGGCGGCACGGGTGGGAATGAGCAGTTCTTC
.	TRBJ1-2	TRBV7-9	few	CASSDSSYGYTF	TGTGCCTCGTCGGACAGCAGCTATGGCTACACCTTC
.	TRBJ2-2	TRBV2	.	CASSARTENTGELFF	TGTGCCAGCAGTGCCCGGACAGAGAACACCGGGGAGCTGTTTTTT
TRBD1	TRBJ2-7	TRBV6-5	.	CASRRQGLPYEQYF	TGTGCCAGCAGACGACAGGGGCTTCCCTACGAGCAGTACTTC
.	TRBJ1-1	TRBV20-1	.	CSARVEAEAFF	TGCAGTGCTCGAGTAGAGGCTGAAGCTTTCTTT
.	TRBJ1-5	TRBV15	.	CATSRDIGDYQPQHF	TGTGCCACCAGCAGAGATATCGGGGACTATCAGCCCCAGCATTTT
.	TRBJ2-7	TRBV5-5	.	CASSLDPGQSYEQYF	TGTGCCAGCAGCTTGGATCCAGGACAGTCCTACGAGCAGTACTTC
TRBD1	TRBJ1-6	TRBV15	.	CATSRAKSTGLNSPLHF	TGTGCCACCAGCAGAGCTAAATCGACAGGGCTTAATTCACCCCTCCACTTT
.	TRBJ1-3	TRBV27	.	CASSLAGGGSGNTIYF	TGTGCCAGCAGTTTAGCGGGCGGGGGTTCTGGAAACACCATATATTTT
.	TRBJ2-3	TRBV5-1	.	CASSLEGGTDTQYF	TGCGCCAGCAGCTTGGAGGGAGGCACAGATACGCAGTATTTT
TRBD2	TRBJ2-5	TRBV7-7	.	CASRRAGAETQYF	TGTGCTAGCAGACGAGCGGGGGCGGAGACCCAGTACTTC
.	TRBJ1-6	TRBV30	.	CAWSVEAGRGSPLHF	TGTGCCTGGAGTGTAGAGGCGGGTCGGGGTTCACCCCTCCACTTT
.	TRBJ1-1	TRBV14	.	CASSHYGVATEAFF	TGTGCCAGCAGCCATTACGGGGTTGCCACTGAAGCTTTCTTT
TRBD1	TRBJ1-6	TRBV27	.	CARQDRGQSPLHF	TGTGCCAGGCAGGACAGGGGGCAATCACCCCTCCACTTT
.	TRBJ2-2	TRBV19	once	CASSIKAASGGELFF	TGTGCCAGTAGTATTAAGGCAGCTTCAGGAGGGGAGCTGTTTTTT
TRBD2	TRBJ2-3	TRBV7-6	.	CASSRTSGGPDTQYF	TGTGCCAGCAGCCGGACTAGCGGGGGCCCAGATACGCAGTATTTT
TRBD1	TRBJ2-1	TRBV29-1	.	CSVGGTGEFF	TGCAGCGTTGGGGGGACAGGGGAGTTCTTC
.	TRBJ1-6	TRBV7-9	.	CASSLVRGGDYNSPLHF	TGTGCCAGCAGCTTAGTGAGGGGAGGGGACTATAATTCACCCCTCCACTTT
.	TRBJ2-5	TRBV6-5	.	CASSYGGPIRAQYF	TGTGCCAGCAGTTACGGAGGGCCTATTAGGGCCCAGTACTTC
TRBD1	TRBJ2-2	TRBV18	many	CASSPSRSGQGVGGELFF	TGTGCCAGCTCACCCTCACGATCAGGACAGGGGGTCGGCGGGGAGCTGTTTTTT
TRBD2	TRBJ2-1	TRBV7-3	.	CASSVSGTSGSKEQFF	TGTGCCAGCAGCGTCTCCGGGACTAGCGGGAGTAAAGAGCAGTTCTTC
.	TRBJ2-5	TRBV7-6	once	CASSLRGLPQETQYF	TGTGCCAGCAGCTTAAGAGGGTTGCCCCAAGAGACCCAGTACTTC
.	TRBJ2-1	TRBV21-1	.	CASSATGQGLTLNEQFF	TGTGCCAGCAGTGCAACGGGACAGGGGCTCACCCTCAATGAGCAGTTCTTC
TRBD1	TRBJ1-2	TRBV28	.	CAGQRDRVSGYTF	TGTGCCGGTCAGCGGGACAGGGTGTCTGGCTACACCTTC
.	TRBJ2-3	TRBV9	.	CASSPLGGWSTDTQYF	TGTGCCAGCAGTCCTTTGGGGGGTTGGAGCACAGATACGCAGTATTTT
.	TRBJ2-5	TRBV7-9	.	CASSPDGQETQYF	TGTGCCAGCAGCCCCGACGGGCAAGAGACCCAGTACTTC
TRBD1	TRBJ1-5	TRBV7-2	.	CASSLSRDRAKNQPQHF	TGTGCCAGCAGCCTTAGCCGGGACAGGGCTAAGAATCAGCCCCAGCATTTT
TRBD2	TRBJ2-3	TRBV4-2	.	CASSTRLLAGASTDTQYF	TGTGCCAGCAGCACACGCTTACTTGCGGGAGCTTCCACAGATACGCAGTATTTT
TRBD2	TRBJ2-2	TRBV11-2	.	CASGSGGAQVGELFF	TGTGCCAGCGGAAGCGGGGGGGCCCAAGTCGGGGAGCTGTTTTTT
TRBD2	TRBJ2-3	TRBV5-6	.	CASSLVGLETDTQYF	TGTGCCAGCAGCTTGGTGGGACTAGAGACAGATACGCAGTATTTT
.	TRBJ2-7	TRBV6-5	.	CASHRTDSYEQYF	TGTGCCAGCCATAGGACAGACTCCTACGAGCAGTACTTC
.	TRBJ1-2	TRBV5-4	.	CASSLDMDFGDGYTF	TGTGCCAGCAGCTTGGATATGGATTTCGGGGATGGCTACACCTTC
.	TRBJ2-2	TRBV5-5	.	CASSPRGGELFF	TGTGCCAGCAGCCCAAGAGGCGGGGAGCTGTTTTTT
TRBD1	TRBJ1-5	TRBV27	.	CASSTTGVGNQPQHF	TGTGCCAGCAGTACCACAGGGGTAGGAAATCAGCCCCAGCATTTT
.	TRBJ1-1	TRBV2	.	CASSRARGNTEAFF	TGTGCCAGCAGTCGCGCCAGGGGGAACACTGAAGCTTTCTTT
TRBD1	TRBJ1-3	TRBV30	.	CAWGQVGNTIYF	TGTGCCTGGGGACAGGTGGGAAACACCATATATTTT
TRBD2	TRBJ2-3	TRBV7-9	.	CASSGLAGGSDTQYF	TGTGCCAGCAGCGGACTTGCGGGGGGATCAGATACGCAGTATTTT
.	TRBJ1-3	TRBV7-2	.	CASSSRISGNTIYF	TGTGCCAGCAGCTCCAGAATTTCTGGAAACACCATATATTTT
TRBD2	TRBJ2-1	TRBV5-1	once	CASSRAGGMDEQFF	TGCGCCAGCAGCAGGGCGGGAGGTATGGATGAGCAGTTCTTC
TRBD1	TRBJ1-5	TRBV18	.	CASSLGQGVNQPQHF	TGTGCCAGCTCACTCGGACAGGGGGTGAATCAGCCCCAGCATTTT
.	TRBJ2-3	TRBV9	.	CASSELAASTDTQYF	TGTGCCAGCAGTGAACTAGCTGCTAGCACAGATACGCAGTATTTT
TRBD1	TRBJ1-1	TRBV6-6	few	CASSSAQGVNTEAFF	TGTGCCAGCAGTTCGGCCCAGGGGGTCAACACTGAAGCTTTCTTT
.	TRBJ2-1	TRBV27	.	CASSLQRAHEQFF	TGTGCCAGCAGCCTTCAGAGGGCCCATGAGCAGTTCTTC
.	TRBJ1-1	TRBV19	.	CASSIGTAGNHEAFF	TGTGCCAGTAGTATAGGAACAGCAGGGAATCATGAAGCTTTCTTT
TRBD2	TRBJ2-1	TRBV5-1	.	CASSSAGTSVSSYNEQFF	TGCGCCAGCAGCTCCGCCGGGACTAGCGTAAGCTCCTACAATGAGCAGTTCTTC